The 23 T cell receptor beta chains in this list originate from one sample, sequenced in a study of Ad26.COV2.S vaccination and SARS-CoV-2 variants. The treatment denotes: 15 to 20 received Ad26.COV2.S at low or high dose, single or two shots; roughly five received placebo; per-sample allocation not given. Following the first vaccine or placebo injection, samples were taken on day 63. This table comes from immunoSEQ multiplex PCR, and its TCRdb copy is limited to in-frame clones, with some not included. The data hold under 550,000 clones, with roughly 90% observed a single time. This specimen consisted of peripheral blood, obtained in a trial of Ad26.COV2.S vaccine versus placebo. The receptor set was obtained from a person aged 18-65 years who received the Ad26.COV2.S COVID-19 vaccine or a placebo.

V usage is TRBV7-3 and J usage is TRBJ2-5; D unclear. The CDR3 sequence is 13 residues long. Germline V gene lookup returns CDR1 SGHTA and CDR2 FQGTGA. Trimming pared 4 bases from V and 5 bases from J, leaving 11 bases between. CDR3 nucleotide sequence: TGTGCCAGCAGCTACATAAAATCGGAGACCCAGTACTTC. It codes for CASSYIKSETQYF.

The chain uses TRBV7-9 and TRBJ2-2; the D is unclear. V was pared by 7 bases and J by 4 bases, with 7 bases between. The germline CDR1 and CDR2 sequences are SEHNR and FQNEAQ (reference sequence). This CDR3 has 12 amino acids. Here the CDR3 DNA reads TGTGCCAGCAACTCACTCACCGGGGAGCTGTTTTTT. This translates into CASNSLTGELFF.

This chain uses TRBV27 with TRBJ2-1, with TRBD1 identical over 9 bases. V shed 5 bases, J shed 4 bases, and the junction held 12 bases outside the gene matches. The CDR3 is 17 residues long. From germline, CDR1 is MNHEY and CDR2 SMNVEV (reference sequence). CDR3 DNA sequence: TGTGCCAGCAGTCTTGGGGGGGGGACAGGGATTTACAATGAGCAGTTCTTC. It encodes CASSLGGGTGIYNEQFF.

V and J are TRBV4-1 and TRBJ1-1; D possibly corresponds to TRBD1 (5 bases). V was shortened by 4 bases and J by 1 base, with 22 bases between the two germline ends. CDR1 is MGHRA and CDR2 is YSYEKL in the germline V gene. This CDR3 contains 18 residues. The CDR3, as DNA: TGCGCCAGCAGCCTGGACAAAGCTCCGGGACTTCAGAACACTGAAGCTTTCTTT. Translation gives CASSLDKAPGLQNTEAFF.

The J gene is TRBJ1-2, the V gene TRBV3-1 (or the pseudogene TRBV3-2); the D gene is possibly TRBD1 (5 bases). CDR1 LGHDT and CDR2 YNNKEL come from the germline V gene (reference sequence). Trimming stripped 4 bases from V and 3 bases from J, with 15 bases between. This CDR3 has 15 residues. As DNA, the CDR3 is TGTGCCAGCAGCCGTGGGGGAAAAGGGTACTATGGCTACACCTTC. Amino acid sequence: CASSRGGKGYYGYTF.

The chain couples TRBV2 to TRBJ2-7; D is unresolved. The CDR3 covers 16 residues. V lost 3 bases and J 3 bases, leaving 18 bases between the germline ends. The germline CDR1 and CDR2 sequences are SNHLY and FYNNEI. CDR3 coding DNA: TGTGCCAGCAGTGAGGCAGGATCCCCCGTCTTCTACGAGCAGTACTTC. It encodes CASSEAGSPVFYEQYF.

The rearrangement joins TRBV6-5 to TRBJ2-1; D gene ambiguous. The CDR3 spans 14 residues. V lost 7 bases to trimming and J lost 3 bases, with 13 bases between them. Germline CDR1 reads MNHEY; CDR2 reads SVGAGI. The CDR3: CASTSGSFYNEQFF. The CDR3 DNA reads TGTGCCAGCACGTCGGGCTCGTTCTACAATGAGCAGTTCTTC.

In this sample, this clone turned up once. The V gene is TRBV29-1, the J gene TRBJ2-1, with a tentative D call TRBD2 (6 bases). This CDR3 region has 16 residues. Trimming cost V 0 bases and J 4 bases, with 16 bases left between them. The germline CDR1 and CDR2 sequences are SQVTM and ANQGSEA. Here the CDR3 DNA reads TGCAGCGTTGAAGATGGGAGTAGCGGCTTTTACAATGAGCAGTTCTTC. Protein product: CSVEDGSSGFYNEQFF.

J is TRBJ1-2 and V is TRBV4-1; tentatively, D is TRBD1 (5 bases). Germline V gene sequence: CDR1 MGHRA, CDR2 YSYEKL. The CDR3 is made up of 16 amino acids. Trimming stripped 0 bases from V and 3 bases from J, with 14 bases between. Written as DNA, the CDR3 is TGCGCCAGCAGCCAAGATGGGGCAGGGCAGGACTATGGCTACACCTTC. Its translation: CASSQDGAGQDYGYTF.

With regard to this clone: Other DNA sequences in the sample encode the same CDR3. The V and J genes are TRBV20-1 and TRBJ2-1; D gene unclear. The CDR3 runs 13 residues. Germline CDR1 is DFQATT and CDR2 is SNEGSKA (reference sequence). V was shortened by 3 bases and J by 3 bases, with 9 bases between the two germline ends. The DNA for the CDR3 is TGCAGTGCTAGTAACTTGATCTACAATGAGCAGTTCTTC. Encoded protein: CSASNLIYNEQFF.

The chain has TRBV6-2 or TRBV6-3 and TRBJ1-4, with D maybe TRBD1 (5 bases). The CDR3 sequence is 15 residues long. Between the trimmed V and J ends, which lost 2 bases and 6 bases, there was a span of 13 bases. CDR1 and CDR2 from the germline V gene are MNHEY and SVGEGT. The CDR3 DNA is TGTGCCAGCAGTTACCCGACAGCGAAAGATGAAAAACTGTTTTTT. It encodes CASSYPTAKDEKLFF.

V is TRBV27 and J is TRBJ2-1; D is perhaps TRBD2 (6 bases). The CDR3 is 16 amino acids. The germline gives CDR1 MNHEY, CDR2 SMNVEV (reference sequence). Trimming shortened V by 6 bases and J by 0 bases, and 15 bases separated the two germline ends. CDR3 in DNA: TGTGCCAGCAGCCCCGGGGCGGGGAACTCCTACAATGAGCAGTTCTTC. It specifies CASSPGAGNSYNEQFF.

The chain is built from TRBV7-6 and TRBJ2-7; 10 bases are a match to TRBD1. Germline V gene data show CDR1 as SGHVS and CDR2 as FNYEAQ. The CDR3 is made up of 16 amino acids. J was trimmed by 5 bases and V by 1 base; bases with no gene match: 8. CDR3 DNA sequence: TGTGCCAGCAGCTTAGAGTGGGGACAGGGGTACCACGAGCAGTACTTC. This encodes CASSLEWGQGYHEQYF.

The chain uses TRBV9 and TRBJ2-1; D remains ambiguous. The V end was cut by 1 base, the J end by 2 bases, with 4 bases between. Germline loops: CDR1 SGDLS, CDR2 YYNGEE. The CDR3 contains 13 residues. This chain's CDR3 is CASSVTTYNEQFF. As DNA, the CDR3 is TGTGCCAGCAGCGTAACCACCTACAATGAGCAGTTCTTC.

Here the CDR3 DNA reads TGTGCCAGCAGCCCGCAGACAGGGTTTAACTATGGCTACACCTTC. This sequence encodes CASSPQTGFNYGYTF. The chain is built from TRBV11-2 and TRBJ1-2, with 7 bases fitting TRBD1. V shed 5 bases, J shed 1 base, and the junction held 7 bases outside the gene matches. The CDR3 loop spans 15 amino acids. Germline V gene lookup returns CDR1 SGHAT and CDR2 FQNNGV.

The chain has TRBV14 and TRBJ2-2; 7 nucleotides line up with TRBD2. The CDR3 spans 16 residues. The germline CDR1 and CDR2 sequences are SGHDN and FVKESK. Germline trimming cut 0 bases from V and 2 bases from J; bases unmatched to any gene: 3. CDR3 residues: CASSQDGGSNTGELFF. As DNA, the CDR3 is TGTGCCAGCAGCCAAGACGGCGGGAGTAACACCGGGGAGCTGTTTTTT. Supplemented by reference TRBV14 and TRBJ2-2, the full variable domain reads EAGVTQFPSHSVIEKGQTVTLRCDPISGHDNLYWYRRVMGKEIKFLLHFVKESKQDESGMPNNRFLAERTGGTYSTLKVQPAELEDSGVYFCASSQDGGSNTGELFFGEGSRLTVL.

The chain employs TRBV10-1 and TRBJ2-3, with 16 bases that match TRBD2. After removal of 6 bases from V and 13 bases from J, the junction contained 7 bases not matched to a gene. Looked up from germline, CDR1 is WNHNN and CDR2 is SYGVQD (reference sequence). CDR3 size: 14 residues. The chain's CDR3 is CASSEGLAGGPKYF. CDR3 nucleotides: TGCGCCAGCAGCGAGGGACTAGCGGGAGGGCCAAAGTATTTT.

The CDR3 loop reads CASSNGSGYEQYF. CDR3 nucleotide sequence: TGTGCCAGCAGCAACGGGTCGGGGTACGAGCAGTACTTC. The chain links TRBV7-6 to TRBJ2-7; D is perhaps TRBD2 (5 bases). In germline, CDR1 is SGHVS, CDR2 FNYEAQ. V was pared by 5 bases and J by 4 bases, with 12 bases between. CDR3 length: 13 amino acids.

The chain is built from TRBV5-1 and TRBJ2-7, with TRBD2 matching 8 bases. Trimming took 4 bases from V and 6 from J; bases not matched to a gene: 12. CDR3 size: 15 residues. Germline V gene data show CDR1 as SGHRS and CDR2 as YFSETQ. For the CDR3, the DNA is TGCGCCAGCAGCCCCGACGGGCTAGCGGGTAGCGAGCAGTACTTC. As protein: CASSPDGLAGSEQYF.

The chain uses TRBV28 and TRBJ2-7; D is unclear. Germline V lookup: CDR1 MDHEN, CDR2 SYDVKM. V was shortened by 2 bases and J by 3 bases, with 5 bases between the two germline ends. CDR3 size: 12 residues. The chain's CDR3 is CASSLLDYEQYF. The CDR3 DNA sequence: TGTGCCAGCAGTTTACTGGACTACGAGCAGTACTTC.

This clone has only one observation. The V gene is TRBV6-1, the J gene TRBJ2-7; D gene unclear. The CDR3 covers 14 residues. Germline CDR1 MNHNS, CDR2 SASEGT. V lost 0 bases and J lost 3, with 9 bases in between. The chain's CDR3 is CASSEATGDYEQYF. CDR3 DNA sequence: TGTGCCAGCAGTGAAGCGACGGGTGACTACGAGCAGTACTTC.

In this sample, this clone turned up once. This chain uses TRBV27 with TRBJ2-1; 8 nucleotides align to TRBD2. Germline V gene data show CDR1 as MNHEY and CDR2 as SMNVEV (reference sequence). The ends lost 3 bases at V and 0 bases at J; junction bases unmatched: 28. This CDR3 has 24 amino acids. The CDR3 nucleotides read TGTGCCAGCAGTTTTAGGGTCCGGGGGGGGCTCCTCACTAGCGGCCGGAGCTCCTACAATGAGCAGTTCTTC. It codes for CASSFRVRGGLLTSGRSSYNEQFF.

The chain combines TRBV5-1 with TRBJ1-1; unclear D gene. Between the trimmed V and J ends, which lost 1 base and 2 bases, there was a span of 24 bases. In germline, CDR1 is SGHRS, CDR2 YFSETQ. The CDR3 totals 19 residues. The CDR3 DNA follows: TGCGCCAGCAGCTTGTTTGGGTACGGAGACACAAGCTTTAACACTGAAGCTTTCTTT. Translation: CASSLFGYGDTSFNTEAFF.